Given below is one TCR beta chain in context. The sample belongs to a study of human T cells and chemical hapten exposure. The library attached unique molecular identifiers to individual cDNA molecules. Using its own MiXCR run on the RACE reads, TCRdb lists one record per CDR3 protein. The sample consists of around 40,000 distinct CDR3 sequences, about 13% of them appearing once. Time point noted: patch test 3, about 24 weeks after DPC sensitization. Treatment meaning: therapeutic diphenylcyclopropenone sensitization with weekly scalp DPC. The authors extracted total RNA from unfractionated whole blood. The length of the CDR3 is 14 residues. V dropped 7 bases and J dropped 3 bases, with 15 bases sitting between them. Germline assignment: CDR1 SNHLY and CDR2 FYNNEI.

Sequencing used whole blood, obtained in connection with sensitization to the hapten diphenylcyclopropenone (DPC). This clonotype was obtained from a woman aged 40 to 50 with alopecia areata. Some clones in this sample may be carry-over from other donors' samples. The V call is TRBV2, the J call TRBJ1-2; no reliable D call. The CDR3 nucleotides read TGTGCCAGCAAGCCCGGGGAGGTGCACTATGGCTACACCTTC. It specifies CASKPGEVHYGYTF.